The 30 T cell receptor beta chains listed next were all sequenced from one sample in a study of T cell repertoires in cytomegalovirus infection. TCRdb ran MiXCR on the reads and lists one entry per CDR3 protein. The table includes about a million distinct CDR3 sequences, roughly 30% detected once. Their antigens remain unidentified. The material sequenced was cultured CD8+ T cells from PBMCs, taken from culture after CMV antigen stimulation. These receptors all stem from a human donor in good health (CMV status not recorded). Some clones in this sample may be carry-over from other donors' samples.

This chain links TRBV6-2 or TRBV6-3 with TRBJ2-1; 8 bases line up with TRBD1. This CDR3 has 16 amino acids. J lost 7 bases, V lost 2 bases, and 10 bases had no gene match. Germline V gives CDR1 MNHEY, CDR2 SVGEGT. CDR3 amino acids: CASSYPLDRVKNEQFF. The CDR3 bases are TGTGCCAGCAGTTACCCGCTGGACAGGGTAAAGAATGAGCAGTTCTTC.

This clonotype was detected ten times or more. The V call is TRBV7-6, the J call TRBJ2-1, with 9 bases matching TRBD2. CDR3 length: 15 amino acids. Trimming at V came to 7 bases and at J to 4 bases, leaving 8 bases not matched to a gene. Germline assignment: CDR1 SGHVS and CDR2 FNYEAQ. The CDR3 nucleotides are TGTGCCAGCACTCCTGCGGGGGGGACGTACAATGAGCAGTTCTTC. Its protein is CASTPAGGTYNEQFF.

A word on this clonotype: A read error may account for a junction end that differs from germline. The chain has TRBV7-7 and TRBJ2-5; possible D gene TRBD1, 5 bases. CDR1 is SSHAT and CDR2 is FNYEAQ in the germline V gene (reference sequence). The CDR3 extends over 14 amino acids. The CDR3 spells CASSLAGPQKTQYF. In DNA form, the CDR3 reads TGTGCTAGCAGCTTAGCAGGGCCGCAGAAGACCCAGTACTTC.

The rearrangement links TRBV2 to TRBJ2-2, with D possibly called TRBD1 or TRBD2 (5 bases each). V lost 3 bases and J 10 bases, leaving 12 bases between the germline ends. The germline gives CDR1 SNHLY, CDR2 FYNNEI. There are 13 residues in the CDR3. CDR3 region: CASSDPGTTELFF. The CDR3 DNA is TGTGCCAGCAGTGACCCAGGGACCACGGAGCTGTTTTTT.

In nucleotides, the CDR3 is TGTGCCAGCTCACCACCGCAGGGGGGCCCTGGCTACACCTTC. Encoded protein: CASSPPQGGPGYTF. The V gene is TRBV18, the J gene TRBJ1-2, with 7 positions matching TRBD1. This CDR3 comprises 14 residues. Trimming at V came to 0 bases and at J to 7 bases, leaving 5 bases not matched to a gene. Germline CDR1 is KGHSH and CDR2 is LQKENI.

Worth noting for this clonotype: A clone one base away is much larger, so this may be a read error. The chain employs TRBV7-6 and TRBJ2-1; D might be TRBD2 (6 bases). Germline assignment: CDR1 SGHVS and CDR2 FNYEAQ. Trimming shortened V by 4 bases and J by 7 bases, and 11 bases separated the two germline ends. The CDR3 spans 13 residues. This CDR3 is CASSSGLPNEQFF. The CDR3 bases are TGTGCCAGCAGCTCGGGACTGCCAAATGAGCAGTTCTTC.

This clonotype was detected only a few times. The rearrangement uses TRBV28 and TRBJ1-1; D uncertain. V was cut by 3 bases and J by 7 bases, with 9 bases left in between. Germline-derived CDR1 and CDR2 are MDHEN and SYDVKM. The CDR3 is 12 amino acids. For the CDR3, the DNA is TGTGCCAGCAGTTTCCGCAGACTTGAAGCTTTCTTT. As protein: CASSFRRLEAFF.

The rearrangement links TRBV29-1 to TRBJ2-5; tentative D call: TRBD2 (6 bases). CDR3 length: 13 residues. The germline V and J ends were trimmed by 5 bases and 5 bases, with 15 bases remaining between them. Germline CDR1 reads SQVTM; CDR2 reads ANQGSEA. The CDR3 protein is CSVWDGGAETQYF. Here the CDR3 DNA reads TGCAGCGTTTGGGACGGCGGGGCCGAGACCCAGTACTTC.

J is TRBJ1-1 and V is TRBV5-1; D remains unclear. V lost 4 bases and J 1 base, leaving 11 bases between the germline ends. The germline V gene encodes CDR1 SGHRS and CDR2 YFSETQ. The CDR3 is 14 amino acids. CDR3 nucleotides: TGCGCCAGCAGCCCGTACTCGGCGAACACTGAAGCTTTCTTT. Its translation: CASSPYSANTEAFF.

V gene TRBV5-6 combines with J gene TRBJ2-3; D not certain. The V gene's germline CDR1 is SGHDT and CDR2 YYEEEE. V lost 4 bases to trimming and J lost 0 bases, with 15 bases between them. The length of the CDR3 is 16 residues. The CDR3 here is CASSVLVTPSTDTQYF. The CDR3 bases are TGTGCCAGCAGCGTTTTGGTAACACCAAGCACAGATACGCAGTATTTT.

The V gene is TRBV19, the J gene TRBJ1-2; TRBD1 aligns across 8 bases. With 4 bases clipped from V and 1 base from J, the junction kept 11 bases outside the gene matches. In germline, CDR1 is LNHDA, CDR2 SQIVND (reference sequence). The CDR3 spans 17 residues. The CDR3 DNA reads as TGTGCCAGTAGTACGCTGGACAGGGCAACCATTAACTATGGCTACACCTTC. Translating it yields CASSTLDRATINYGYTF.

This clonotype was counted only a few times. V usage is TRBV6-1 and J usage is TRBJ1-5; D unresolved. V gave up 2 bases and J gave up 6 bases, with 11 bases separating them. Per the germline V gene, CDR1 is MNHNS and CDR2 is SASEGT. The CDR3 has 14 residues. CDR3 DNA: TGTGCCAGCAGTGAAAACCGGAGAACTCAGCCCCAGCATTTT. Protein sequence: CASSENRRTQPQHF.

This clonotype was seen at least ten times. The chain has TRBV7-8 and TRBJ2-3; D not resolved. Trimming stripped 1 base from V and 0 bases from J, with 8 bases between. CDR3 size: 15 residues. Germline CDR1 SGHVS, CDR2 FQNEAQ. The CDR3 DNA sequence: TGTGCCAGCAGCTTAGAAGACCTAAGCACAGATACGCAGTATTTT. Protein product: CASSLEDLSTDTQYF. Complete variable domain (other parts from reference TRBV7-8 and TRBJ2-3): GAGVSQSPRYKVAKRGQDVALRCDPISGHVSLFWYQQALGQGPEFLTYFQNEAQLDKSGLPSDRFFAERPEGSVSTLKIQRTQQEDSAVYLCASSLEDLSTDTQYFGPGTRLTVL.

This clonotype was seen just once. The chain is built from TRBV7-9 and TRBJ2-7; D may be TRBD2 (6 bases). V lost 5 bases to trimming and J lost 7 bases, with 18 bases between them. CDR3 length: 14 residues. CDR1 is SEHNR, CDR2 FQNEAQ, per germline (reference sequence). In nucleotides, the CDR3 is TGTGCCAGCAGCCCTCGACTAGTGGGGGAAGAGCAGTACTTC. It encodes CASSPRLVGEEQYF.

The chain carries TRBV6-1 and TRBJ2-1; D not certain. This CDR3 spans 9 amino acids. Germline V CDR1 and CDR2: MNHNS, SASEGT. With 10 bases removed from V and 10 bases from J, the gap between germline ends came to 8 bases. The CDR3 DNA reads TGTGCCATCATCCCCGAGCAGTTCTTC. This sequence encodes CAIIPEQFF.

The rearrangement joins TRBV7-6 to TRBJ1-2; D call uncertain. The CDR3 has 15 residues. Per the germline V gene, CDR1 is SGHVS and CDR2 is FNYEAQ. V was shortened by 5 bases and J by 4 bases, with 17 bases between the two germline ends. CDR3 region: CASSRSEQLAYGYTF. Written as DNA, the CDR3 is TGTGCCAGCAGCCGATCAGAGCAACTGGCCTATGGCTACACCTTC. Together with reference TRBV7-6 and TRBJ1-2, the CDR3 gives the full variable domain: GAGVSQSPRYKVTKRGQDVALRCDPISGHVSLYWYRQALGQGPEFLTYFNYEAQQDKSGLPNDRFSAERPEGSISTLTIQRTEQRDSAMYRCASSRSEQLAYGYTFGSGTRLTVV.

The chain is built from TRBV5-6 and TRBJ1-6; D is possibly TRBD1 (5 bases). The CDR3 runs 16 residues. V lost 5 bases, J lost 7 bases, and 19 bases lay in between. Germline V gene sequence: CDR1 SGHDT, CDR2 YYEEEE. CDR3 residues: CASRGSREEDNSPLHF. For the CDR3, the DNA is TGTGCCAGCAGAGGGAGCAGGGAAGAGGACAATTCACCCCTCCACTTT.

This clonotype occurred a few times. The chain is built from TRBV9 and TRBJ1-3; tentative D call: TRBD1 (5 bases). V was clipped by 4 bases and J by 0 bases, with 14 bases between them. The CDR3 runs 16 residues. Per the germline V gene, CDR1 is SGDLS and CDR2 is YYNGEE. CDR3 loop: CASSPPTESSGNTIYF. The DNA of the CDR3 is TGTGCCAGCAGCCCACCGACAGAGAGCTCTGGAAACACCATATATTTT.

This chain links TRBV5-1 with TRBJ2-1, with TRBD1 identical over 8 bases. The germline CDR1 and CDR2 sequences are SGHRS and YFSETQ. This CDR3 has 14 amino acids. V dropped 1 base and J dropped 8; count of bases not matched to a gene: 5. CDR3 loop: CASSLLQGADEQFF. In DNA, the CDR3 is TGCGCCAGCAGCTTGCTCCAGGGGGCCGATGAGCAGTTCTTC.

This clonotype was detected a few times. This chain connects TRBV19 to TRBJ2-1, with D possibly matching TRBD2 (6 bases). This CDR3 contains 17 residues. Trimming cost V 7 bases and J 1 base, with 20 bases left between them. Germline CDR1 is LNHDA and CDR2 is SQIVND (reference sequence). The CDR3 DNA reads as TGTGCCAGTACCATAGCGGCCGGGGTGAGATCCTACAATGAGCAGTTCTTC. Encoded protein: CASTIAAGVRSYNEQFF. Full variable domain (remainder filled in from reference TRBV19 and TRBJ2-1): DGGITQSPKYLFRKEGQNVTLSCEQNLNHDAMYWYRQDPGQGLRLIYYSQIVNDFQKGDIAEGYSVSREKKESFPLTVTSAQKNPTAFYLCASTIAAGVRSYNEQFFGPGTRLTVL.

This clonotype was observed a few times. V and J are TRBV28 and TRBJ2-1, with a possible D match to TRBD2 (6 bases). The V gene lost 5 bases and the J gene lost 1 base, with 21 bases spanning the gap. CDR3 length equals 18 residues. The germline CDR1 and CDR2 sequences are MDHEN and SYDVKM. The CDR3 nucleotides read TGTGCCAGCAGTCCTAGCGCTGGCTGGCGAATTTCCTACAATGAGCAGTTCTTC. It encodes CASSPSAGWRISYNEQFF. Filled out from reference TRBV28 and TRBJ2-1, the complete variable domain reads DVKVTQSSRYLVKRTGEKVFLECVQDMDHENMFWYRQDPGLGLRLIYFSYDVKMKEKGDIPEGYSVSREKKERFSLILESASTNQTSMYLCASSPSAGWRISYNEQFFGPGTRLTVL.

Here the CDR3 DNA reads TGTGCCAGCAGCGTAGAAGGAGCGGGGGGGCTCCAAAACATTCAGTACTTC. This sequence encodes CASSVEGAGGLQNIQYF. The chain employs TRBV9 and TRBJ2-4, with 10 bases aligning to TRBD2. Germline assignment: CDR1 SGDLS and CDR2 YYNGEE. This CDR3 has 17 amino acids. V gave up 0 bases and J gave up 5 bases; unmatched junction bases: 8. Complete variable domain (other parts from reference TRBV9 and TRBJ2-4): DSGVTQTPKHLITATGQRVTLRCSPRSGDLSVYWYQQSLDQGLQFLIQYYNGEERAKGNILERFSAQQFPDLHSELNLSSLELGDSALYFCASSVEGAGGLQNIQYFGAGTRLSVL.

This chain joins TRBV12-5 and TRBJ2-5; 8 nucleotides match TRBD1. This CDR3 region has 15 residues. V trimming: 3 bases; J trimming: 2 bases; junction bases outside the gene matches: 5. The germline V gene has CDR1 LGHNT and CDR2 FRNRAP. The CDR3 reads CASGFLTGGQETQYF. CDR3 nucleotides: TGTGCTAGTGGTTTCCTAACAGGGGGGCAAGAGACCCAGTACTTC.

The CDR3 bases are TGTGCCAGCTCCCAGACCACGATCTCCTATGGCTACACCTTC. Translating gives CASSQTTISYGYTF. V and J are TRBV27 and TRBJ1-2; the D is unclear. CDR3 length equals 14 residues. The V gene's germline CDR1 is MNHEY and CDR2 SMNVEV (reference sequence). Trimming cost V 8 bases and J 4 bases, with 17 bases left between them.

This clonotype occurred many times. Written as DNA, the CDR3 is TGTGCCCAGGACAGTGACAATGAGCAGTTCTTC. This codes for CAQDSDNEQFF. This chain joins TRBV7-2 and TRBJ2-1; D is perhaps TRBD1 (6 bases). Germline values: CDR1 SGHTA, CDR2 FQGNSA. V was shortened by 11 bases and J by 5 bases, with 10 bases between the two germline ends. This CDR3 has 11 amino acids.

The chain couples TRBV5-4 to TRBJ2-6; maybe TRBD2 (7 bases). V was cut by 3 bases and J by 0 bases, with 16 bases left in between. CDR1 SGHNT and CDR2 YYREEE come from the germline V gene (reference sequence). The CDR3 loop spans 18 amino acids. CDR3 sequence (DNA): TGTGCCAGCAGCTCACAAGGGGGGGTCCTCTCTGGGGCCAACGTCCTGACTTTC. This translates into CASSSQGGVLSGANVLTF.

This clonotype came up once. The V call is TRBV4-3, the J call TRBJ2-1; D tentatively fits TRBD1 or TRBD2 (5 bases each). Germline-derived CDR1 and CDR2 are LGHNA and YSLEER. With 0 bases removed from V and 3 bases from J, the gap between germline ends came to 15 bases. The CDR3 contains 17 residues. The CDR3 sequence is CASSQDARGCNYNEQFF. The CDR3 bases are TGCGCCAGCAGCCAAGATGCGAGGGGCTGCAACTACAATGAGCAGTTCTTC.

This clonotype was seen just once. This rearrangement joins TRBV27 to TRBJ2-5; D is undetermined. Germline-derived CDR1 and CDR2 are MNHEY and SMNVEV (reference sequence). Between the trimmed V and J ends, which lost 8 bases and 7 bases, there was a span of 8 bases. This CDR3 is built from 10 residues. CDR3 loop: CASGWGTQYF. CDR3 bases: TGTGCCAGCGGTTGGGGGACCCAGTACTTC.

The gene calls are TRBV20-1 and TRBJ2-3, with D tentatively TRBD1 or TRBD2 (5 bases each). Trimming shortened V by 0 bases and J by 4 bases, and 17 bases separated the two germline ends. This CDR3 contains 16 residues. Germline CDR1 reads DFQATT; CDR2 reads SNEGSKA (reference sequence). CDR3 sequence: CSARDRGRVEADTQYF. CDR3 sequence (DNA): TGCAGTGCTAGAGATAGGGGCAGGGTGGAGGCAGATACGCAGTATTTT.

This clonotype was seen ten or more times. The chain couples TRBV7-8 to TRBJ1-5; D unclear. CDR1 is SGHVS and CDR2 is FQNEAQ in the germline V gene. V was shortened by 3 bases and J by 8 bases, with 8 bases between the two germline ends. CDR3 length: 12 residues. CDR3: CASSFPREPQHF. The CDR3 DNA reads TGTGCCAGCAGCTTTCCGCGTGAGCCCCAGCATTTT.